This T cell receptor beta chain was sequenced in a study of Ad26.COV2.S vaccination and SARS-CoV-2 variants. Germline-derived CDR1 and CDR2 are SGHTA and FQGNSA. The CDR3 covers 15 residues. V was clipped by 4 bases and J by 8 bases, with 18 bases between them. Treatment in this sample: around 19 received Ad26.COV2.S at low or high dose, single or two shots; 5 received placebo; per-sample allocation not given. Samples analyzed were those drawn on day 63 after the first vaccine or placebo injection. The study's findings and limits: The breadth of spike-specific CD8+ and CD4+ T cell responses after vaccination was reportedly substantial.

Notes on this clone: What it binds is not known.

The protocol was immunoSEQ multiplex PCR, while the TCRdb copy is restricted to in-frame clones and leaves out a portion. The sample yields fewer than 800,000 clones, 89% seen once. Material: peripheral blood, obtained in a trial of Ad26.COV2.S vaccine versus placebo. The clonotype comes from a person between 18 and 59 years old who received the Ad26.COV2.S COVID-19 vaccine or a placebo. The V and J genes are TRBV7-2 and TRBJ2-1, with D possibly being TRBD1 or TRBD2 (6 bases each). This CDR3 reads CASSSQGNWRDEQFF. The CDR3 DNA sequence: TGTGCCAGCAGCTCACAGGGAAATTGGAGGGATGAGCAGTTCTTC.